This note documents a single TCR beta chain sequence. The data stem from a study of blood T cell repertoires in COVID-19. Profiled with immunoSEQ multiplex PCR; TCRdb holds only in-frame clones, not every one. The sample holds about 100,000 clones, 90% seen once. The material sequenced was peripheral blood. The TCR sequence derives from a man aged 18 to 30 with COVID-19, enrolled during active disease.

CDR3 residues: CASSLRTSNTEAFF. CDR3 coding DNA: TGCGCCAGCAGCTTGCGGACATCGAACACTGAAGCTTTCTTT. The J gene is TRBJ1-1, the V gene TRBV5-1; a weak D match, TRBD1 (5 bases). Between the trimmed V and J ends, which lost 1 base and 1 base, there was a span of 8 bases. Germline lookup yields CDR1 SGHRS and CDR2 YFSETQ. The CDR3 extends over 14 amino acids.